This is a list of T cell receptor beta chains from one sample in a study of PD-L1 blockade in urothelial cancer. Repertoires were generated with immunoSEQ multiplex PCR, while TCRdb's copy carries only in-frame clones and drops some. There are some 110,000 clones in the sample; around 89% occur only once, and under 2% lies in the top ten. The sequenced sample was PBMCs, obtained around atezolizumab (anti-PD-L1) treatment. The origin of the receptors is a man in his fifties or sixties with urothelial cancer. Both conserved end residues are part of each CDR3. D genes are given only for firm matches. Clone size, where shown, is once, few, many, or a class for clones that have expanded.

TRBJ2-7 NA NA TRBV10-2 CASIGTSGDEQYF TGCGCCAGCATAGGAACTAGTGGGGACGAGCAGTACTTC
TRBJ2-5 NA once TRBV7-2 CASSSGSQETQYF TGTGCCAGCAGCTCAGGCAGTCAAGAGACCCAGTACTTC
TRBJ1-6 NA NA TRBV5-4 CASRRTTGEGNSPLHF TGTGCCAGCAGACGCACGACCGGGGAGGGAAATTCACCCCTCCACTTT
TRBJ1-3 NA NA TRBV6-5 CASSYSGTRGNTIYF TGTGCCAGCAGTTACTCCGGTACTCGGGGAAACACCATATATTTT
TRBJ1-5 NA once TRBV28 CASSFLEPRRDQPQHF TGTGCCAGCAGTTTCCTTGAGCCAAGGAGAGATCAGCCCCAGCATTTT
TRBJ2-4 NA NA TRBV27 CASSTSPRGAKNIQYF TGTGCCAGCAGTACCTCCCCTCGGGGGGCCAAAAACATTCAGTACTTC
TRBJ2-5 TRBD2 NA TRBV9 CASSVGLAGAPYQETQYF TGTGCCAGCAGCGTGGGACTAGCGGGGGCACCGTACCAAGAGACCCAGTACTTC
TRBJ2-7 NA NA TRBV21-1 CASSIGTGVTTSLINEQYF TGTGCCAGCAGCATCGGGACAGGCGTAACGACAAGCCTCATTAACGAGCAGTACTTC
TRBJ2-2 NA NA TRBV29-1 CSVPRDFTGELFF TGCAGCGTTCCCCGGGACTTCACCGGGGAGCTGTTTTTT
TRBJ2-5 NA once TRBV5-1 CASSLGRGAETQYF TGCGCCAGCAGCTTGGGCAGGGGGGCAGAGACCCAGTACTTC
TRBJ1-2 NA NA TRBV5-4 CASSPRGDSYGYTF TGTGCCAGCAGCCCGCGGGGGGATAGCTATGGCTACACCTTC
TRBJ1-2 NA NA TRBV28 CASSLDPGQSYGYTF TGTGCCAGCAGCCTTGACCCGGGTCAGTCCTATGGCTACACCTTC
TRBJ1-2 TRBD1 NA TRBV5-4 CASSLTGGGYGYTF TGTGCCAGCAGCTTAACAGGGGGAGGCTATGGCTACACCTTC
TRBJ1-2 NA once TRBV6-4 CASATATNYGYTF TGTGCCAGCGCTACAGCTACCAACTATGGCTACACCTTC
TRBJ2-3 NA NA TRBV29-1 CSVDQHITHGGKVADTQYF TGCAGCGTTGACCAACACATCACCCACGGGGGAAAGGTCGCAGATACGCAGTATTTT
TRBJ2-3 NA once TRBV19 CASTDSGTDTQYF TGTGCCAGTACGGACAGTGGCACAGATACGCAGTATTTT
TRBJ1-2 NA NA TRBV18 CASSPATRVFRGYTF TGTGCCAGCTCACCCGCGACTAGGGTCTTCCGCGGCTACACCTTC
TRBJ2-4 TRBD1 NA TRBV5-1 CASRLGQGALAKNIQYF TGCGCCAGCCGGTTAGGACAGGGGGCACTAGCCAAAAACATTCAGTACTTC
TRBJ1-2 NA few TRBV28 CASSKSFGGRPYGYTF TGTGCCAGCAGTAAATCCTTTGGGGGCAGGCCGTATGGCTACACCTTC
TRBJ2-7 NA NA TRBV7-2 CASSLDRANYEQYF TGTGCCAGCAGCTTAGACAGGGCGAACTACGAGCAGTACTTC
TRBJ1-1 TRBD1 NA TRBV27 CASSLTGENTEAFF TGTGCCAGCAGCCTGACAGGGGAGAACACTGAAGCTTTCTTT
TRBJ2-3 NA once TRBV5-1 CASSRRGSTTDTQYF TGCGCCAGCAGCCGACGGGGGTCAACTACAGATACGCAGTATTTT
TRBJ2-1 TRBD1 NA TRBV14 CASSPLGGTGELVQFF TGTGCCAGCAGCCCGCTGGGGGGGACAGGGGAATTAGTGCAGTTCTTC
TRBJ2-7 NA once TRBV28 CASRLVGPYEQYF TGTGCCAGCAGGCTCGTTGGGCCCTACGAGCAGTACTTC
TRBJ2-7 NA NA TRBV7-2 CASSLGSPLSYEQYF TGTGCCAGCAGCTTAGGGAGTCCACTTTCCTACGAGCAGTACTTC
TRBJ1-5 NA NA TRBV28 CASRRTGRGNQPQHF TGTGCCAGCAGACGTACAGGGAGGGGCAATCAGCCCCAGCATTTT
TRBJ1-5 TRBD1 NA TRBV18 CASSPTGGTQPQHF TGTGCCAGCTCACCAACAGGGGGGACTCAGCCCCAGCATTTT
TRBJ1-3 NA NA TRBV28 CASTRGLYSGNTIYF TGTGCCAGCACTCGCGGGCTATACTCTGGAAACACCATATATTTT
TRBJ2-5 NA NA TRBV7-3 CASSLGPGTLQETQYF TGTGCCAGCAGCTTAGGGCCCGGGACTCTTCAAGAGACCCAGTACTTC
TRBJ1-2 TRBD1 NA TRBV18 CASSPDGQVGYTF TGTGCCAGCTCACCGGACGGACAGGTTGGCTACACCTTC
TRBJ2-5 NA few TRBV29-1 CSVGRGEETQYF TGCAGCGTTGGCAGGGGAGAGGAGACCCAGTACTTC
TRBJ2-7 NA NA TRBV25-1 CASSVPAGGLDEQYF TGTGCCAGCAGTGTCCCGGCAGGGGGGTTGGACGAGCAGTACTTC
TRBJ1-6 NA once TRBV5-1 CASSLVQNSPLHF TGCGCCAGCAGCTTGGTTCAGAATTCACCCCTCCACTTT
TRBJ2-5 TRBD2 NA TRBV28 CASTDSGRETQYF TGTGCCAGCACCGATAGCGGGCGCGAGACCCAGTACTTC
TRBJ1-1 NA NA TRBV7-2 CASSFYPAGGTEAFF TGTGCCAGCAGCTTTTACCCAGCCGGGGGCACTGAAGCTTTCTTT
TRBJ2-5 TRBD2 few TRBV7-8 CASSLAGLAGVQETQYF TGTGCCAGCAGCTTAGCGGGACTAGCGGGGGTGCAAGAGACCCAGTACTTC
TRBJ2-7 NA NA TRBV11-2 CASSMTRTVEQYF TGTGCCAGCAGCATGACCCGGACAGTCGAGCAGTACTTC